A selection of T cell receptor beta chains follows, all from one sample in a study of PD-1 blockade in classical Hodgkin lymphoma. Sequencing was performed with immunoSEQ multiplex PCR; in TCRdb, only in-frame clones are kept and a portion is missing. The sample lists 100,000 or so clones, around nine tenths occurring once. The sample consisted of peripheral blood mononuclear cells (PBMCs), taken before the second cycle of nivolumab. These receptor sequences come from a human donor with classical Hodgkin lymphoma. CDR3s include the opening cysteine and the closing phenylalanine or tryptophan. Each record gives: CDR3 DNA, CDR3 protein, V gene, D gene, clone size, J gene. The D gene is left open where the match is weak. Size tells how often a clone was seen (once, few, many) or the class of an expanded clone, and some rows leave it out.

TGTGCCAGCAGCAAAGCAAACGAAGGTCAGCCCCAGCATTTT CASSKANEGQPQHF TRBV21-1 - - TRBJ1-5
TGCGCCAGCAGCTTGAGCAGGGAGCACTATGGCTACACCTTC CASSLSREHYGYTF TRBV5-1 - - TRBJ1-2
TGCAGCGTAATGGGACTGAACACCGGGGAGCTGTTTTTT CSVMGLNTGELFF TRBV29-1 - - TRBJ2-2
TGTGCCAGCAGCTCCCCTTACTTC CASSSPYF TRBV7-3 - medium-sized TRBJ2-7
TGTGCCAGTAGTATCCACACAGGGCTTACCGGGGAGCTGTTTTTT CASSIHTGLTGELFF TRBV19 - - TRBJ2-2
TGTGCCAGCAGTTATTCAGGGGGCGCGGATGGCTACACCTTC CASSYSGGADGYTF TRBV6-5 TRBD1 - TRBJ1-2
TGTGCCAGCAGCGTAGAAGGGAACAATGAGCAGTTCTTC CASSVEGNNEQFF TRBV9 - - TRBJ2-1
TGTGCCAGCAGAAAACCGGGACGGGCCTCTGGCTACACCTTC CASRKPGRASGYTF TRBV5-6 - - TRBJ1-2
TGTGCCAGTAGCCGAGCTACGACAGGGCCCAATGAGCAGTTCTTC CASSRATTGPNEQFF TRBV19 TRBD1 - TRBJ2-1
TGTGCCAGCAGTTCAGCAGGGGGCGCGAACACCGGGGAGCTGTTTTTT CASSSAGGANTGELFF TRBV28 TRBD1 - TRBJ2-2
TGTGCCACCAGCAGACCGGGACTAGCGGGGGGGCGAGGGCAGTTCTTC CATSRPGLAGGRGQFF TRBV15 TRBD2 once TRBJ2-1
TGTGCCAGCAGTGAATTCTGGACTAGCGGGGACCTACTTAGCACAGATACGCAGTATTTT CASSEFWTSGDLLSTDTQYF TRBV6-1 TRBD2 - TRBJ2-3
TGTGCCAGCAGCTTCCACCTAAGAGGGGCTTTCTTT CASSFHLRGAFF TRBV7-2 - few TRBJ1-1